This T cell receptor (beta chain) is from a study of blood T cell repertoires in COVID-19. At the level of the study: The United States, Italy and Spain were the sources of the acute and convalescent COVID-19 samples. The analysed material was cDNA or gDNA that came from T cells, B-cell-depleted T cells, or PBMCs.

CDR1 and CDR2 from the germline V gene are LNHDA and SQIVND (reference sequence). CDR3 length: 15 residues. The J segment lost 7 bases and the V segment lost 7 bases, leaving 12 bases of the junction unmatched. Only one count was recorded for this clone. Original analysis: The assay estimated nucleated cells by amplifying reference gene primers. The data were produced by immunoSEQ multiplex PCR, yet TCRdb's version contains in-frame clones alone and is incomplete. V, J and clone size derive from that table, while D and trimming were established from the DNA sequence. The sample includes about 190,000 clones, roughly four fifths of them seen just once.

The rearrangement uses TRBV19 and TRBJ1-4; TRBD1 matches at 7 bases. The clonotype was recovered from a woman aged 70 to 79 with active or convalescent COVID-19. The sequencing input was peripheral blood. This CDR3 reads CASNGGHRGGEKLFF. For the CDR3, the DNA is TGTGCCAGTAATGGGGGACACAGGGGAGGTGAAAAACTGTTTTTT. The variable domain in full, with the rest retrieved from reference TRBV19 and TRBJ1-4, is DGGITQSPKYLFRKEGQNVTLSCEQNLNHDAMYWYRQDPGQGLRLIYYSQIVNDFQKGDIAEGYSVSREKKESFPLTVTSAQKNPTAFYLCASNGGHRGGEKLFFGSGTQLSVL.